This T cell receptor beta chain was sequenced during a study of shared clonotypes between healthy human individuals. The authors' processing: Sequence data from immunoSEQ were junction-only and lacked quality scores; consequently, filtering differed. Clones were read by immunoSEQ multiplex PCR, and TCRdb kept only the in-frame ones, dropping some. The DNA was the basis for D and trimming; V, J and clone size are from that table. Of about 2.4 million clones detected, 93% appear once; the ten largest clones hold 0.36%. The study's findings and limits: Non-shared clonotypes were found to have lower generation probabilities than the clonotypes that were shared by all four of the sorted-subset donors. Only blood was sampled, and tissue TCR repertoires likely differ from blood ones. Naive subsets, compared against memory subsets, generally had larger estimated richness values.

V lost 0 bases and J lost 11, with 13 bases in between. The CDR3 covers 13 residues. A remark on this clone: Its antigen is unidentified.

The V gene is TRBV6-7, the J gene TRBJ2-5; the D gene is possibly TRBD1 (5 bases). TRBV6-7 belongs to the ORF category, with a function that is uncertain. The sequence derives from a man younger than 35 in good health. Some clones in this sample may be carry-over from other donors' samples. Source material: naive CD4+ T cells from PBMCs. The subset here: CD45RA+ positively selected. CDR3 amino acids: CASSYSRAAKQYF. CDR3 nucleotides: TGTGCCAGCAGTTACTCCAGGGCAGCCAAGCAGTACTTC.